This T cell receptor beta chain was documented in a study of cytomegalovirus exposure and HLA in healthy donors. The CDR3 totals 18 residues. From germline, CDR1 is SGHNT and CDR2 YYREEE (reference sequence). The V gene lost 5 bases and the J gene lost 0 bases, with 18 bases spanning the gap. The PCR ran on 60 Vbeta and 13 Jbeta primers. Method: immunoSEQ multiplex PCR; TCRdb's copy keeps in-frame clones and lacks some. The sample lists some 140,000 clones, approximately 75% occurring once. Sequencing input: PBMCs. The clonotype was recovered from a male donor in good health and CMV-seronegative. The gene calls are TRBV5-4 and TRBJ2-6; TRBD2 is a possible D gene (7 bases). The CDR3: CASSGGGRFSSGANVLTF. DNA for the CDR3: TGTGCCAGCAGTGGGGGGGGCAGATTCTCCTCTGGGGCCAACGTCCTGACTTTC.